Below are 23 T cell receptor beta chains sequenced from a single sample in a study of T cells expressing NK-cell markers. TCRdb processed the 5' RACE reads again and assigns one entry to each CDR3 protein, with no DNA. The ten most abundant clones cover around 21% of a sample with 150,000 to 200,000 distinct CDR3 sequences. Sequenced: blood T cells: a sorted CD56 or NKG2C T cell subset, CD4+ or CD8+ T cells, or bulk PBMC T cells (not recorded which). These receptors all stem from a man between 18 and 69 years old in good health.

V is TRBV12-3 or TRBV12-4 and J is TRBJ1-1. This CDR3 spans 12 amino acids. CDR3 sequence: CASRYRGTEAFF.

The chain links TRBV6-2 or TRBV6-3 to TRBJ2-1; TCRdb reports TRBD2, a call that lacks DNA to check it against. The CDR3 spans 16 residues. The germline gives CDR1 MNHEY, CDR2 SVGEGT. This CDR3 is CASGTSGGLYYNEQFF.

The V call is TRBV5-1, the J call TRBJ2-2; TCRdb picks TRBD1, but there is no DNA to check that call. The length of the CDR3 is 19 residues. The germline CDR1 and CDR2 sequences are SGHRS and YFSETQ. CDR3 sequence: CASSHYEPGTGFNTGELFF.

The chain combines TRBV4-1 with TRBJ1-2. CDR3 length: 12 residues. CDR1 and CDR2 (germline): MGHRA, YSYEKL. CDR3 in amino acids: CASSGLGYGYTF.

The CDR3 sequence: CASSLAPARVFTDTQYF. The rearrangement links TRBV7-6 to TRBJ2-3; TCRdb indicates TRBD2, and absent DNA this call remains unverified. Germline V lookup: CDR1 SGHVS, CDR2 FNYEAQ. The CDR3 totals 17 residues.

The chain combines TRBV19 with TRBJ2-1; the TCRdb D gene call, TRBD2, has no DNA to confirm it. Per germline, CDR1 LNHDA and CDR2 SQIVND (reference sequence). CDR3 length equals 18 residues. CDR3 amino acids: CASSLSGGAETTYNEQFF.

The V and J genes are TRBV7-9 and TRBJ1-4; the D call from TCRdb, TRBD1, cannot be confirmed without DNA. The germline CDR1 and CDR2 sequences are SEHNR and FQNEAQ (reference sequence). There are 15 residues in the CDR3. The CDR3 protein is CASSFVQGGYEKLFF.

The genes are TRBV7-6 and TRBJ1-4. This CDR3 comprises 12 residues. CDR1 is SGHVS and CDR2 is FNYEAQ in the germline V gene. CDR3 loop: CASSLANEKLFF.

The genes are TRBV4-1 and TRBJ2-7; the D call from TCRdb, TRBD2, cannot be confirmed without DNA. Germline V gene lookup returns CDR1 MGHRA and CDR2 YSYEKL. The CDR3 spans 15 residues. The CDR3 spells CASSQVLSGGAEQYF.

The V gene is TRBV2, the J gene TRBJ2-1. The CDR3 is 15 residues long. Germline CDR1 SNHLY, CDR2 FYNNEI. The chain's CDR3 is CASTTVTASYNEQFF.

This chain uses TRBV5-1 with TRBJ1-2. The V gene's germline CDR1 is SGHRS and CDR2 YFSETQ. The CDR3 runs 11 residues. The CDR3 is CASRVGDGYTF.

This chain uses TRBV20-1 with TRBJ1-1. This CDR3 has 13 residues. Germline V gene sequence: CDR1 DFQATT, CDR2 SNEGSKA (reference sequence). The CDR3 region is CSVDRNPASEAFF.

The genes are TRBV12-3 or TRBV12-4 and TRBJ2-3; TCRdb picks TRBD1, but there is no DNA to check that call. The CDR3 spans 15 residues. CDR3 in amino acids: CASTSDSIVPDTQYF.

This rearrangement joins TRBV5-1 to TRBJ2-5; TCRdb reports TRBD2, a call that lacks DNA to check it against. The CDR3 is 16 residues long. Germline CDR1 reads SGHRS; CDR2 reads YFSETQ. CDR3 residues: CASSWDRATYQETQYF. The complete variable domain, with remaining parts taken from reference TRBV5-1 and TRBJ2-5, reads KAGVTQTPRYLIKTRGQQVTLSCSPISGHRSVSWYQQTPGQGLQFLFEYFSETQRNKGNFPGRFSGRQFSNSRSEMNVSTLELGDSALYLCASSWDRATYQETQYFGPGTRLLVL.

The chain is built from TRBV5-1 and TRBJ1-4; TCRdb selects TRBD1, and the lack of DNA leaves this call unchecked. This CDR3 is built from 14 residues. CDR1 and CDR2 (germline): SGHRS, YFSETQ. CDR3 amino acids: CASSLEGRVEKLFF. Filled out from reference TRBV5-1 and TRBJ1-4, the complete variable domain reads KAGVTQTPRYLIKTRGQQVTLSCSPISGHRSVSWYQQTPGQGLQFLFEYFSETQRNKGNFPGRFSGRQFSNSRSEMNVSTLELGDSALYLCASSLEGRVEKLFFGSGTQLSVL.

This chain joins TRBV9 and TRBJ2-6. The germline gives CDR1 SGDLS, CDR2 YYNGEE. This CDR3 spans 16 amino acids. The CDR3 spells CASSVGLAAGANVLTF.

The genes are TRBV7-9 and TRBJ2-7; absent DNA, TCRdb's TRBD1 call cannot be checked. Germline values: CDR1 SEHNR, CDR2 FQNEAQ (reference sequence). The CDR3 runs to 15 residues. The chain's CDR3 is CASSSRETVTYEQYF. The complete variable domain, with remaining parts taken from reference TRBV7-9 and TRBJ2-7, reads DTGVSQNPRHKITKRGQNVTFRCDPISEHNRLYWYRQTLGQGPEFLTYFQNEAQLEKSRLLSDRFSAERPKGSFSTLEIQRTEQGDSAMYLCASSSRETVTYEQYFGPGTRLTVT.

This chain connects TRBV19 to TRBJ2-3. Germline lookup yields CDR1 LNHDA and CDR2 SQIVND (reference sequence). The CDR3 is 13 amino acids. The CDR3 protein is CASSRLLTDTQYF.

The V call is TRBV2, the J call TRBJ2-7; TCRdb's D gene call, TRBD1, goes unchecked for lack of DNA. The CDR3 is made up of 16 amino acids. Per germline, CDR1 SNHLY and CDR2 FYNNEI. The CDR3 here is CASSERRGVPSYEQYF.

V usage is TRBV28 and J usage is TRBJ1-5; TCRdb calls TRBD1, which cannot be checked without DNA. CDR1 and CDR2 (germline): MDHEN, SYDVKM. The CDR3 spans 15 residues. CDR3 in amino acids: CASDDRTYSNQPQHF.

The chain uses TRBV14 and TRBJ1-5; TCRdb's assignment of TRBD1 cannot be checked, as there is no DNA. This CDR3 spans 18 amino acids. Per germline, CDR1 SGHDN and CDR2 FVKESK. The chain's CDR3 is CASSQDNWAGGFNQPQHF.

This chain uses TRBV12-3 or TRBV12-4 with TRBJ2-3; TCRdb proposes TRBD1, but this gene call is untestable without DNA. The CDR3 is made up of 15 amino acids. The CDR3 loop reads CASSPLGASTDTQYF.

The chain combines TRBV3-1 with TRBJ2-7; without DNA, the TCRdb call of TRBD1 cannot be checked. The CDR3 has 15 residues. Germline loops: CDR1 LGHDT, CDR2 YNNKEL (reference sequence). The CDR3 protein is CASSHQTGETYEQYF.